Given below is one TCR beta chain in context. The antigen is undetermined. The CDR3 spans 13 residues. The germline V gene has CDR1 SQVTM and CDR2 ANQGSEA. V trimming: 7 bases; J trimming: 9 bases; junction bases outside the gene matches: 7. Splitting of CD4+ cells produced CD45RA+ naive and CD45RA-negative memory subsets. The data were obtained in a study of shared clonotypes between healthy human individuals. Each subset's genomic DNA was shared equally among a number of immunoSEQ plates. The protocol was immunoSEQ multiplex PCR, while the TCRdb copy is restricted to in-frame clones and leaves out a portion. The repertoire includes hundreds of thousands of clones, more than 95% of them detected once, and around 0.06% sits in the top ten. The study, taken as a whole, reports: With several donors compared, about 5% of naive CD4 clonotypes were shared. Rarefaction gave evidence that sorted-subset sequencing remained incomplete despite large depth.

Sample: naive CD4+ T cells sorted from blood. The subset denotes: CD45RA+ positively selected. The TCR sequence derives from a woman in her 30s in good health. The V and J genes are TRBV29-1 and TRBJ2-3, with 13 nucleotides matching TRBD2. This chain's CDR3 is CSAGTSGMNTQYF. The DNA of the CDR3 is TGCAGCGCCGGGACTAGCGGGATGAACACGCAGTATTTT.